The 29 T cell receptor beta chains reported below all come from one sample, sequenced in a study of T cell responses to AZD1222 COVID-19 vaccine. Here immunoSEQ multiplex PCR was the method, and the copy in TCRdb shows in-frame clones only, minus some. The repertoire holds around 120,000 clones, with approximately 86% as singletons. Specimen: peripheral blood, collected on day 0 of AZD1222 vaccination. These receptors were taken from an adult in good health.

V is TRBV7-3 and J is TRBJ2-1, with D perhaps matching TRBD1 (5 bases). The CDR3 runs to 13 residues. The germline CDR1 and CDR2 sequences are SGHTA and FQGTGA. V lost 5 bases and J lost 6, with 11 bases in between. The CDR3 is CASSVSRVNEQFF. The CDR3 nucleotides read TGTGCCAGCAGCGTGTCCAGGGTCAATGAGCAGTTCTTC.

This chain connects TRBV18 to TRBJ1-5; D is ambiguous. V lost 5 bases, J lost 4 bases, and 9 bases lay in between. Germline CDR1 and CDR2: KGHSH and LQKENI. The CDR3 has 13 amino acids. CDR3 DNA sequence: TGTGCCAGCTCATACGACACGAATCAGCCCCAGCATTTT. It translates to CASSYDTNQPQHF.

The J gene is TRBJ2-3, the V gene TRBV25-1; D is possibly TRBD2 (5 bases). CDR3 length: 12 amino acids. V was trimmed by 8 bases and J by 14 bases, leaving 20 bases between them. Germline V gives CDR1 MGHDK, CDR2 SYGVNS. CDR3 DNA sequence: TGTGCCAGCGCCCAAAAGGCGGCCCGGGGGTATTTT. This translates into CASAQKAARGYF.

The V call is TRBV10-3, the J call TRBJ1-3; perhaps TRBD1 as D (6 bases). Trimming took 6 bases from V and 0 from J, leaving 12 bases between them. Germline values: CDR1 ENHRY, CDR2 SYGVKD. The CDR3 contains 15 residues. The CDR3: CAIRGHQSSGNTIYF. Written as DNA, the CDR3 is TGTGCCATCAGGGGACACCAGAGCTCTGGAAACACCATATATTTT.

The gene calls are TRBV28 and TRBJ2-7, with 8 bases aligning to TRBD2. The CDR3 is 14 residues long. With 7 bases clipped from V and 0 bases from J, the junction kept 5 bases outside the gene matches. Germline V gives CDR1 MDHEN, CDR2 SYDVKM. Written as DNA, the CDR3 is TGTGCCAGCATCGGGAGGGCGAACTCCTACGAGCAGTACTTC. Amino acid sequence: CASIGRANSYEQYF.

This clone appeared once. The chain recombines TRBV3-1 (or the pseudogene TRBV3-2) with TRBJ1-5, with unresolved D. V was pared by 1 base and J by 6 bases, with 4 bases between. The CDR3 extends over 12 amino acids. The germline V gene has CDR1 LGHDT and CDR2 YNNKEL (reference sequence). The CDR3 here is CASSQAGQPQHF. The CDR3 DNA sequence: TGTGCCAGCAGCCAAGCCGGTCAGCCCCAGCATTTT.

There are a few counts of this clone. The rearrangement links TRBV13 to TRBJ2-7, with D possibly TRBD1 on 5 matching bases. The CDR3 is 14 residues long. V was pared by 3 bases and J by 6 bases, with 15 bases between. CDR1 and CDR2 from the germline V gene are PRHDT and FYEKMQ (reference sequence). The CDR3, as DNA: TGTGCCAGCAGCTTTAGAAGTATTGGGGCCGAGCAGTACTTC. Encoded protein: CASSFRSIGAEQYF.

V and J are TRBV6-5 and TRBJ2-7; the D gene is possibly TRBD2 (5 bases). Deletions cut 10 bases from V and 5 bases from J, with 15 bases between. Germline CDR1 and CDR2: MNHEY and SVGAGI. This CDR3 is built from 12 residues. As DNA, the CDR3 is TGTGCCACCCCCGGGGAAGGCCACGAGCAGTACTTC. It encodes CATPGEGHEQYF.

The chain carries TRBV28 and TRBJ2-7; 8 bases are shared with TRBD2. The V gene's germline CDR1 is MDHEN and CDR2 SYDVKM. Trimming took 6 bases from V and 0 from J; bases not matched to a gene: 4. The CDR3 is 14 residues long. Here the CDR3 reads CASSSGGSSYEQYF. The CDR3 DNA sequence: TGTGCCAGCAGCTCGGGGGGGAGCTCCTACGAGCAGTACTTC.

The rearrangement uses TRBV3-1 (or the pseudogene TRBV3-2) and TRBJ2-5, with D perhaps matching TRBD1 or TRBD2 (5 bases each). Germline V gives CDR1 LGHDT, CDR2 YNNKEL (reference sequence). There are 15 residues in the CDR3. V lost 1 base, J lost 7 bases, and 16 bases lay in between. In nucleotides, the CDR3 is TGTGCCAGCAGCCAAGGACAGTTCCTCGGAGGGACCCAGTACTTC. Translated, it gives CASSQGQFLGGTQYF.

This chain connects TRBV5-6 to TRBJ1-6; D gene ambiguous. The CDR3 spans 16 residues. V lost 3 bases, J lost 1 base, and 11 bases lay in between. Germline lookup yields CDR1 SGHDT and CDR2 YYEEEE. The CDR3 is CASSSGEMSYNSPLHF. For the CDR3, the DNA is TGTGCCAGCAGCTCGGGTGAGATGTCCTATAATTCACCCCTCCACTTT.

The chain combines TRBV6-5 with TRBJ1-1; TRBD1 matches at 9 bases. The CDR3 has 12 amino acids. From germline, CDR1 is MNHEY and CDR2 SVGAGI. Trimming at V came to 6 bases and at J to 4 bases, leaving 0 bases not matched to a gene. DNA of the CDR3: TGTGCCAGCAGGACAGGGGGCACTGAAGCTTTCTTT. It yields the protein CASRTGGTEAFF.

The CDR3 region has the DNA TGTGCCAGCAGCTTAGGGGGCACAGATACGCAGTATTTT. It encodes CASSLGGTDTQYF. V usage is TRBV7-8 and J usage is TRBJ2-3; D is unclear. V was shortened by 1 base and J by 1 base, with 3 bases between the two germline ends. Germline CDR1 is SGHVS and CDR2 is FQNEAQ. This CDR3 has 13 residues. The full variable domain, with the rest looked up from reference TRBV7-8 and TRBJ2-3, is GAGVSQSPRYKVAKRGQDVALRCDPISGHVSLFWYQQALGQGPEFLTYFQNEAQLDKSGLPSDRFFAERPEGSVSTLKIQRTQQEDSAVYLCASSLGGTDTQYFGPGTRLTVL.

The chain joins TRBV15 to TRBJ1-4; D might be TRBD1 (6 bases). The CDR3 length is 16 residues. CDR1 is LNHNV and CDR2 is YYDKDF in the germline V gene (reference sequence). V lost 5 bases and J lost 3, with 16 bases in between. The DNA of the CDR3 is TGTGCCACCAGCGGCCGACAGGATCGATCTAATGAAAAACTGTTTTTT. Its protein product is CATSGRQDRSNEKLFF.

In its sample, this clone was seen a few times. V usage is TRBV4-1 and J usage is TRBJ1-5, with TRBD1 matching over 9 bases. CDR1 MGHRA and CDR2 YSYEKL come from the germline V gene. V was pared by 0 bases and J by 2 bases, with 5 bases of the junction left unmatched. The CDR3 extends over 17 amino acids. The CDR3 spells CASSQDWDRVGNQPQHF. In DNA form, the CDR3 reads TGCGCCAGCAGCCAAGATTGGGACAGGGTAGGCAATCAGCCCCAGCATTTT.

This chain connects TRBV4-1 to TRBJ1-6; TRBD1 matches 7 bases. The germline gives CDR1 MGHRA, CDR2 YSYEKL. The CDR3 sequence is 17 residues long. With V trimmed by 4 bases and J by 7 bases, 13 bases remained unmatched. CDR3 nucleotide sequence: TGCGCCAGCAGCCGCGTAGTGCTGCCGGACAGGAATTCACCCCTCCACTTT. Translation gives CASSRVVLPDRNSPLHF.

The rearrangement links TRBV28 to TRBJ1-2, with TRBD1 matching over 8 bases. Germline assignment: CDR1 MDHEN and CDR2 SYDVKM. The CDR3 is made up of 16 amino acids. The V gene end was trimmed by 0 bases and the J gene end by 8 bases; junction bases not matched to a gene: 11. The DNA for the CDR3 is TGTGCCAGCAGTTTATGGGCCTTGGCAGGGGGCAGAGGCTACACCTTC. The encoded protein is CASSLWALAGGRGYTF.

V usage is TRBV20-1 and J usage is TRBJ2-3, with TRBD1 matching over 10 bases. Germline V gene data show CDR1 as DFQATT and CDR2 as SNEGSKA (reference sequence). V was clipped by 4 bases and J by 4 bases; unmatched bases: 5. CDR3 length: 14 amino acids. In nucleotides, the CDR3 is TGCAGTGCTATTGACAGGGGGCAGGCAGATACGCAGTATTTT. This encodes CSAIDRGQADTQYF.

V gene TRBV5-4 combines with J gene TRBJ2-5; D ambiguous. The CDR3 has 13 amino acids. V lost 5 bases and J lost 2, with 10 bases in between. Per the germline V gene, CDR1 is SGHNT and CDR2 is YYREEE (reference sequence). DNA of the CDR3: TGTGCCAGCAGTTCAGAATTACAAGAGACCCAGTACTTC. Translated: CASSSELQETQYF.

V is TRBV28 and J is TRBJ1-1, with D maybe TRBD1 (5 bases). The V gene lost 3 bases and the J gene lost 4 bases, with 15 bases spanning the gap. The germline gives CDR1 MDHEN, CDR2 SYDVKM. The CDR3 length is 15 residues. CDR3 coding DNA: TGTGCCAGCAGTTTCCCATCCAAGAGGGGCACTGAAGCTTTCTTT. Its protein product is CASSFPSKRGTEAFF.

V usage is TRBV9 and J usage is TRBJ2-3; TRBD2 matches at 13 bases. CDR3 length: 16 amino acids. The trim removed 3 bases at V and 10 bases at J, leaving 11 bases unmatched. Per the germline V gene, CDR1 is SGDLS and CDR2 is YYNGEE. The CDR3, as DNA: TGTGCCAGCAGCGGCAGACTAGCGGGGGGCGTTCCTCCGCAGTATTTT. As protein: CASSGRLAGGVPPQYF.

V gene TRBV3-1 (or the pseudogene TRBV3-2) combines with J gene TRBJ1-2; D gene uncertain. CDR3 length equals 15 residues. In germline, CDR1 is LGHDT, CDR2 YNNKEL (reference sequence). The V and J ends lost 5 bases and 0 bases respectively, with 13 bases between them. As DNA, the CDR3 is TGTGCCAGCAGCTACCGACCGACCGCTAACTATGGCTACACCTTC. As protein: CASSYRPTANYGYTF.

The chain joins TRBV12-3 or TRBV12-4 to TRBJ1-1; TRBD1 matches at 7 bases. V was clipped by 5 bases and J by 3 bases; unmatched bases: 0. The CDR3 runs to 12 residues. CDR3 bases: TGTGCCAGCAGTACAGGGGACACTGAAGCTTTCTTT. This gives the protein CASSTGDTEAFF.

A few counts support this clone. V usage is TRBV28 and J usage is TRBJ1-1; TRBD1 matches at 9 bases. The J segment lost 4 bases and the V segment lost 2 bases, leaving 5 bases of the junction unmatched. Germline-derived CDR1 and CDR2 are MDHEN and SYDVKM. There are 15 residues in the CDR3. The CDR3 spells CASSLIRGQGTEAFF. The CDR3, as DNA: TGTGCCAGCAGTTTAATTAGGGGACAGGGCACTGAAGCTTTCTTT.

The chain couples TRBV7-2 to TRBJ2-3, with D perhaps being TRBD1 or TRBD2 (5 bases each). The germline gives CDR1 SGHTA, CDR2 FQGNSA. Deletions cut 3 bases from V and 2 bases from J, with 9 bases between. The CDR3 has 14 amino acids. The CDR3 DNA follows: TGTGCCAGCAGCTTCCGGGACCCCACAGATACGCAGTATTTT. This codes for CASSFRDPTDTQYF.

The V and J genes are TRBV27 and TRBJ1-6; D perhaps matches TRBD1 (5 bases). This CDR3 region has 14 residues. Germline values: CDR1 MNHEY, CDR2 SMNVEV (reference sequence). The V gene lost 7 bases and the J gene lost 7 bases, with 14 bases spanning the gap. CDR3 DNA: TGTGCCAGCAACCGGGACGGGGGGAATTCACCCCTCCACTTT. Amino acids: CASNRDGGNSPLHF.

The rearrangement joins TRBV7-9 to TRBJ1-6; 9 bases are shared with TRBD1. Germline V lookup: CDR1 SEHNR, CDR2 FQNEAQ (reference sequence). The CDR3 runs 14 residues. Germline trimming cut 3 bases from V and 13 bases from J; bases unmatched to any gene: 7. CDR3 coding DNA: TGTGCCAGCAGCTTGGGGACAGGGAGTTCGCCCCTCCACTTT. Its translation: CASSLGTGSSPLHF.

The chain has TRBV5-1 and TRBJ2-5; D not resolved. Germline CDR1 reads SGHRS; CDR2 reads YFSETQ. V shed 2 bases and J shed 5 bases, with 4 bases lying between them. The CDR3 totals 11 residues. The CDR3 DNA reads TGCGCCAGCAGCTTTGGTGAGACCCAGTACTTC. Residues: CASSFGETQYF.

The rearrangement links TRBV19 to TRBJ1-2, with 7 bases matching TRBD1. Losses at the gene ends were 11 bases for V and 8 bases for J; bases not matched to a gene: 26. The CDR3 covers 17 residues. From germline, CDR1 is LNHDA and CDR2 SQIVND (reference sequence). CDR3 DNA sequence: TGTGCCGCCCAGGAGGCGGGCAGGGGGGGTGAATCCTCCGGCTACACCTTC. It translates to CAAQEAGRGGESSGYTF.